This TCR beta chain was identified during a study of T-cell memory formation after mild COVID-19. Study background: For the most part, TCR clusters were specific to one donor. Whole-study findings and limits: The main location of contracting CD4+ clones was CM and EM, and that of contracting CD8+ clones was EMRA.

TCRdb ran MiXCR on the 5' RACE reads and lists one entry per CDR3 protein. The table records around 340,000 distinct CDR3 sequences, roughly 15% of them present only once. Points on this clonotype: Its antigen remains unknown.

There are 14 residues in the CDR3. Germline V gene lookup returns CDR1 MGHRA and CDR2 YSYEKL. Trimming cost V 3 bases and J 3 bases, with 11 bases left between them. The V gene is TRBV4-1, the J gene TRBJ1-2; tentatively, D is TRBD1 (6 bases). This TCR derives from a young man who had mild COVID-19 (a few samples of this study predate the infection). Cell type and time point are not known. Sequencing was performed on PBMCs or a T cell subset sorted from them (not recorded which). The DNA for the CDR3 is TGCGCCAGCAGCCACAGACAGGCGGACTATGGCTACACCTTC. This sequence encodes CASSHRQADYGYTF.